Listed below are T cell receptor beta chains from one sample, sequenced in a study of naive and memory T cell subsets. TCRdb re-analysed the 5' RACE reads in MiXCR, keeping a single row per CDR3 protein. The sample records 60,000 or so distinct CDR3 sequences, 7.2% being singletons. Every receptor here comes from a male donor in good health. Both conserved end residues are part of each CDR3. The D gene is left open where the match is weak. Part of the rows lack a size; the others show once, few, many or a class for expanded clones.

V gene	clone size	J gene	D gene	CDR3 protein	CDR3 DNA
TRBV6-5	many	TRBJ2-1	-	CATWTQTTNEQFF	TGTGCCACCTGGACCCAAACGACGAATGAGCAGTTCTTC
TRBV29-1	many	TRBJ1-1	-	CSVDPGALNTEAFF	TGCAGCGTTGATCCAGGGGCCCTAAACACTGAAGCTTTCTTT
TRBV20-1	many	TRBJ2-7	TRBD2	CSALGLADYEQYF	TGCAGTGCGTTGGGACTAGCGGACTACGAGCAGTACTTC
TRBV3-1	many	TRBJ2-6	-	CASSRTAGANVLTF	TGTGCCAGCAGCCGGACCGCAGGGGCCAACGTCCTGACTTTC
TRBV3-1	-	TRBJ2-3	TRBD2	CASSPRTSGGPRDTQYF	TGTGCCAGCAGCCCCCGGACTAGCGGGGGCCCCAGGGATACGCAGTATTTT
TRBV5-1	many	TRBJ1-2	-	CASSWTDANYGYTF	TGCGCCAGCAGCTGGACAGACGCTAACTATGGCTACACCTTC
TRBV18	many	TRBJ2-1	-	CASSPRQNSYNEQFF	TGTGCCAGCTCACCGAGACAGAACTCCTACAATGAGCAGTTCTTC
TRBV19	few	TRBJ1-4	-	CASNYREGVKEKLFF	TGTGCCAGTAATTACAGGGAAGGAGTGAAGGAAAAACTGTTTTTT
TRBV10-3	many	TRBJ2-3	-	CAISGDPGGTDTQYF	TGTGCCATCAGTGGTGACCCTGGGGGCACAGATACGCAGTATTTT
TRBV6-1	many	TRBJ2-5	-	CASSEIGTAQYF	TGTGCCAGCAGTGAAATAGGTACGGCCCAGTACTTC
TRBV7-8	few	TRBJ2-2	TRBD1	CASSPGTGGPGGELFF	TGTGCCAGCAGCCCCGGGACAGGGGGCCCGGGCGGGGAGCTGTTTTTT
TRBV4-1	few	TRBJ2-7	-	CASSQNEAGSSYEQYF	TGCGCCAGCAGCCAAAACGAAGCGGGTAGCTCCTACGAGCAGTACTTC
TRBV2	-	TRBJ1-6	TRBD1	CASREGQFNSPLHF	TGTGCCAGCAGGGAGGGACAGTTTAATTCACCCCTCCACTTT
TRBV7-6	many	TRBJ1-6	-	CASSPGELNSPLHF	TGTGCCAGCAGCCCAGGGGAGCTCAATTCACCCCTCCACTTT
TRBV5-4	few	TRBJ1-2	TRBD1	CASSSEGAGYTF	TGTGCCAGCAGCTCTGAGGGGGCCGGCTACACCTTC
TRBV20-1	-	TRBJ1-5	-	CSASPRGGGYSNQPQHF	TGCAGTGCTAGTCCCCGGGGGGGCGGGTATAGCAATCAGCCCCAGCATTTT
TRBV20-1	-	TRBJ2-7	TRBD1	CSARGRTGDNYEQYF	TGCAGTGCTAGAGGGAGGACAGGGGACAACTACGAGCAGTACTTC
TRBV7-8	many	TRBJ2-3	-	CASSLAVGQTADTQYF	TGTGCCAGCAGCTTAGCAGTCGGACAGACGGCAGATACGCAGTATTTT
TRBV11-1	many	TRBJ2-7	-	CASNPRQSLGEQYF	TGTGCCAGCAACCCTAGGCAGAGTTTGGGCGAGCAGTACTTC
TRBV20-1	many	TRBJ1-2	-	CSAAGIRGPYGYTF	TGCAGTGCTGCCGGAATCAGGGGACCCTATGGCTACACCTTC
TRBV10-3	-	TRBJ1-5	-	CAISAVASGAPHNSNQPQHF	TGTGCCATCAGTGCGGTGGCGTCAGGGGCTCCCCATAATAGCAATCAGCCCCAGCATTTT
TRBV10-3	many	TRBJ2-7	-	CAISVETTYEQYF	TGTGCCATCAGTGTGGAGACAACCTACGAGCAGTACTTC
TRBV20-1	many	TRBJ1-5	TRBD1	CSARLPTGGSNQPQHF	TGCAGTGCTAGACTACCGACAGGGGGTAGCAATCAGCCCCAGCATTTT
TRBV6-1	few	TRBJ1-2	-	CASTLGGRTYGYTF	TGTGCCAGCACCCTGGGGGGGCGAACCTATGGCTACACCTTC
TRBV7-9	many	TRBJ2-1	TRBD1	CASSLSRTGEEQFF	TGTGCCAGCAGCTTATCCCGGACAGGGGAGGAGCAGTTCTTC
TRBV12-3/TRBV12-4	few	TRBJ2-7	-	CASSDTHEQYF	TGTGCCAGCAGCGATACCCACGAGCAGTACTTC
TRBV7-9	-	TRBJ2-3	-	CASPGADTQYF	TGTGCCAGCCCCGGGGCAGATACGCAGTATTTT
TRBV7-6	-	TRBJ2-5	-	CASSAEGGKGETQYF	TGTGCCAGCAGCGCCGAGGGGGGGAAGGGAGAGACCCAGTACTTC
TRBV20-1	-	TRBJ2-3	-	CSAWQGDTQYF	TGCAGTGCTTGGCAGGGAGATACGCAGTATTTT
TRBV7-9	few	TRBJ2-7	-	CAAGTSTYEQYF	TGTGCCGCAGGGACTTCCACCTACGAGCAGTACTTC
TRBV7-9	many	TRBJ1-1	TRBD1	CASSFTGQGANTEAFF	TGTGCCAGCAGCTTTACTGGACAGGGGGCGAACACTGAAGCTTTCTTT
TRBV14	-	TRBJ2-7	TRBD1	CASSFRSGGADEQYF	TGTGCCAGCAGCTTCCGCTCAGGGGGCGCGGACGAGCAGTACTTC
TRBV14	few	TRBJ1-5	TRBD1	CASSQGQGRNQPQHF	TGTGCCAGCAGCCAAGGACAGGGGAGGAACCAGCCCCAGCATTTT
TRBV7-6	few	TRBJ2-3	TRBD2	CASSGTSGSLFTDTQYF	TGTGCCAGCTCCGGGACTAGCGGGAGTCTTTTCACAGATACGCAGTATTTT
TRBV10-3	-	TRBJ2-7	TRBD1	CATRTGYDEQYF	TGTGCCACCCGGACAGGGTATGACGAGCAGTACTTC
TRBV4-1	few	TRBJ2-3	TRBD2	CASSPNGAGDHTDTQYF	TGCGCCAGCAGCCCCAACGGTGCGGGGGACCACACAGATACGCAGTATTTT
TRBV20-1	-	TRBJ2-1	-	CSAFGGGLGYYNEQFF	TGCAGTGCTTTTGGGGGTGGTTTAGGGTACTACAATGAGCAGTTCTTC
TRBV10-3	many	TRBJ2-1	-	CAISEDRKSSYNEQFF	TGTGCCATCAGTGAGGACCGGAAAAGCTCCTACAATGAGCAGTTCTTC
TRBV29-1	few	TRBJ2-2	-	CSVADTNTGELFF	TGCAGCGTAGCCGACACGAACACCGGGGAGCTGTTTTTT
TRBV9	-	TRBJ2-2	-	CASAGTANTGELFF	TGTGCCAGCGCCGGGACGGCGAACACCGGGGAGCTGTTTTTT
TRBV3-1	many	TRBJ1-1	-	CASSQAWDTEAFF	TGTGCCAGCAGCCAAGCATGGGATACTGAAGCTTTCTTT
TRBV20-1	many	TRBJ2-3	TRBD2	CSAWTSGGLRDTQYF	TGCAGTGCTTGGACTAGCGGGGGGCTTAGAGATACGCAGTATTTT
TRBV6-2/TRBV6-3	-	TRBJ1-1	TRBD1	CASSYSPGGEAFF	TGTGCCAGCAGTTACTCCCCAGGGGGTGAAGCTTTCTTT
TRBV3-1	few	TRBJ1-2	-	CASSRSGGIGYGYTF	TGTGCCAGCAGCCGTTCCGGGGGGATTGGCTATGGCTACACCTTC
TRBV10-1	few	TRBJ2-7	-	CASSDSNYEQYF	TGCGCCAGCAGTGACAGCAACTACGAGCAGTACTTC
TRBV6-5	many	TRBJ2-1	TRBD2	CASSYSGLHYNEQFF	TGTGCCAGCAGTTACTCGGGACTACACTACAATGAGCAGTTCTTC
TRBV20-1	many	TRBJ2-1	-	CSASTFNRGNEQFF	TGCAGTGCTTCAACTTTCAACCGAGGCAATGAGCAGTTCTTC
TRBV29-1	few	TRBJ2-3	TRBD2	CSVEDRRLAGSEGVTQYF	TGCAGCGTTGAAGATCGCCGACTAGCGGGCTCCGAGGGGGTGACGCAGTATTTT
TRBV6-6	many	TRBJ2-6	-	CASSFIGVGGANVLTF	TGTGCCAGCAGTTTTATAGGGGTAGGCGGGGCCAACGTCCTGACTTTC
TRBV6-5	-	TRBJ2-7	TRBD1	CASSSLQGPGLYEQYF	TGTGCCAGCAGTTCCTTACAGGGGCCCGGACTCTACGAGCAGTACTTC
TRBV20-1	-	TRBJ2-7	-	CSARASGDYEQYF	TGCAGTGCTAGAGCGTCAGGAGATTACGAGCAGTACTTC
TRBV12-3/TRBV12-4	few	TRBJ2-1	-	CASTLVSGDEQFF	TGTGCCAGCACTTTAGTTTCTGGGGATGAGCAGTTCTTC
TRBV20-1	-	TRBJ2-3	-	CSARGLATDTQYF	TGCAGTGCTAGAGGTCTCGCAACAGATACGCAGTATTTT
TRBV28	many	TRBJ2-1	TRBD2	CASSFGAGVPDEQFF	TGTGCCAGCAGTTTTGGTGCGGGAGTTCCCGATGAGCAGTTCTTC